The 28 T cell receptor beta chains presented below share a single source sample, sequenced in a study of shared clonotypes between healthy human individuals. Profiling relied on immunoSEQ multiplex PCR, and the TCRdb table lists in-frame clones only, not all of them. The repertoire holds around 88,000 clones, with roughly two thirds as singletons. Sequencing was performed on memory CD8+ T cells sorted from blood. Subset denoted: CD45RO+ cells pooled with CCR7-negative TemRA cells. These receptors originate from a man aged 30 to 45 in good health.

The chain combines TRBV6-5 with TRBJ2-1; the match to TRBD2 covers 7 bases. Unmatched junction bases numbered 9, after V lost 6 bases and J lost 4 bases. This CDR3 region has 15 residues. Looked up from germline, CDR1 is MNHEY and CDR2 is SVGAGI. This CDR3 is CASRDKRGHYNEQFF. The CDR3 DNA follows: TGTGCCAGCAGGGACAAGCGGGGCCATTACAATGAGCAGTTCTTC.

This clone came up once. The V and J genes are TRBV10-3 and TRBJ2-1; D not certain. V was cut by 11 bases and J by 0 bases, with 11 bases left in between. The CDR3 length is 13 residues. Germline loops: CDR1 ENHRY, CDR2 SYGVKD. CDR3 amino acids: CALSESSYNEQFF. CDR3 nucleotide sequence: TGTGCCCTATCGGAGAGCTCCTACAATGAGCAGTTCTTC.

V gene TRBV10-2 combines with J gene TRBJ2-1; D is ambiguous. Per the germline V gene, CDR1 is WSHSY and CDR2 is SAAADI. The CDR3 loop spans 13 amino acids. Trimming left V 5 bases short and J 9 bases short, with 14 bases between. This CDR3 reads CASSYLLLGEQFF. The CDR3 region has the DNA TGCGCCAGCAGTTATCTACTGTTGGGTGAGCAGTTCTTC.

The rearrangement links TRBV4-3 to TRBJ2-2; TRBD1 matches 8 bases. Germline V gives CDR1 LGHNA, CDR2 YSLEER. This CDR3 contains 16 residues. Trimming cost V 4 bases and J 3 bases; bases outside gene matches: 7. CDR3 sequence (DNA): TGCGCCAGCAGCCCTAGACAGGGGTCGTACACCGGGGAGCTGTTTTTT. It codes for CASSPRQGSYTGELFF.

The chain recombines TRBV2 with TRBJ2-3; 11 bases line up with TRBD2. The V gene's germline CDR1 is SNHLY and CDR2 FYNNEI. Trimming cost V 4 bases and J 7 bases; bases outside gene matches: 10. The CDR3 sequence is 16 residues long. The CDR3 bases are TGTGCCAGCAGTGGCGTTCTAGCGGGGGGTGTCCATACGCAGTATTTT. Translating it yields CASSGVLAGGVHTQYF. Filled out from reference TRBV2 and TRBJ2-3, the complete variable domain reads EPEVTQTPSHQVTQMGQEVILRCVPISNHLYFYWYRQILGQKVEFLVSFYNNEISEKSEIFDDQFSVERPDGSNFTLKIRSTKLEDSAMYFCASSGVLAGGVHTQYFGPGTRLTVL.

This clone was counted between two and nine times. The chain employs TRBV7-2 and TRBJ2-7; the D gene is possibly TRBD2 (5 bases). Germline values: CDR1 SGHTA, CDR2 FQGNSA. CDR3 length equals 14 residues. The V gene lost 1 base and the J gene lost 3 bases, with 10 bases spanning the gap. The CDR3 loop is CASSLGGPHYEQYF. CDR3 in DNA: TGTGCCAGCAGCTTAGGCGGGCCTCACTACGAGCAGTACTTC.

V gene TRBV4-1 combines with J gene TRBJ2-4; D remains ambiguous. The CDR3 is 15 residues long. Deletions cut 4 bases from V and 0 bases from J, with 10 bases between. CDR1 is MGHRA and CDR2 is YSYEKL in the germline V gene. This CDR3 reads CASSLLNLAKNIQYF. CDR3 sequence (DNA): TGCGCCAGCAGCCTCTTAAACTTAGCCAAAAACATTCAGTACTTC.

This clone was observed once. J is TRBJ2-7 and V is TRBV7-9, with TRBD2 identical over 12 bases. The length of the CDR3 is 17 residues. Germline V CDR1 and CDR2: SEHNR, FQNEAQ (reference sequence). V lost 5 bases and J lost 1; bases outside the gene matches: 9. CDR3 loop: CASSGLAGSPESYEQYF. DNA of the CDR3: TGTGCCAGCAGCGGACTAGCGGGGTCCCCGGAGTCCTACGAGCAGTACTTC.

As to this clone: This clone may be a read error of a much larger clone one base away. Other DNA sequences in this specimen translate into the identical CDR3. The gene calls are TRBV6-1 and TRBJ2-3; 14 bases fit TRBD2. CDR3 length: 15 residues. Looked up from germline, CDR1 is MNHNS and CDR2 is SASEGT. V lost 4 bases, J lost 4 bases, and 1 base stayed unmatched. In DNA form, the CDR3 reads TGTGCCAGCAGTGGACTAGCGGGGGGGCCAGATACGCAGTATTTT. It codes for CASSGLAGGPDTQYF.

J is TRBJ2-7 and V is TRBV14, with TRBD1 identical over 8 bases. V lost 2 bases and J lost 1; bases outside the gene matches: 7. This CDR3 region has 16 residues. Germline V gene data show CDR1 as SGHDN and CDR2 as FVKESK. The CDR3 nucleotides are TGTGCCAGCAGCCAACCCAGACAGGGGAAATCCTACGAGCAGTACTTC. This translates into CASSQPRQGKSYEQYF. Complete variable domain (other parts from reference TRBV14 and TRBJ2-7): EAGVTQFPSHSVIEKGQTVTLRCDPISGHDNLYWYRRVMGKEIKFLLHFVKESKQDESGMPNNRFLAERTGGTYSTLKVQPAELEDSGVYFCASSQPRQGKSYEQYFGPGTRLTVT.

The genes are TRBV5-1 and TRBJ2-2; maybe TRBD1 (5 bases). The V end was cut by 4 bases, the J end by 4 bases, with 11 bases between. Germline CDR1 reads SGHRS; CDR2 reads YFSETQ. The CDR3 has 14 amino acids. The DNA of the CDR3 is TGCGCCAGCAGCCCCGTCCAGGGCACCGGGGAGCTGTTTTTT. Translating it yields CASSPVQGTGELFF.

The chain combines TRBV4-1 with TRBJ2-4; 13 nucleotides match TRBD2. The CDR3 has 17 amino acids. CDR1 is MGHRA, CDR2 YSYEKL, per germline. V shed 1 base, J shed 2 bases, and the junction held 2 bases outside the gene matches. The CDR3 nucleotides are TGCGCCAGCAGCCAAGGGACTAGCGGGAGTTCCAAAAACATTCAGTACTTC. Translation: CASSQGTSGSSKNIQYF.

J is TRBJ2-6 and V is TRBV28, with TRBD1 identical over 9 bases. V was pared by 6 bases and J by 2 bases, with 2 bases of the junction left unmatched. The CDR3 contains 15 residues. The germline V gene encodes CDR1 MDHEN and CDR2 SYDVKM. Here the CDR3 reads CASSGDRAGANVLTF. As DNA, the CDR3 is TGTGCCAGCAGCGGGGACAGGGCTGGGGCCAACGTCCTGACTTTC.

The chain recombines TRBV4-1 with TRBJ2-1; 10 nucleotides match TRBD1. CDR3 size: 15 residues. With 7 bases clipped from V and 4 bases from J, the junction kept 7 bases outside the gene matches. Germline CDR1 is MGHRA and CDR2 is YSYEKL. CDR3 loop: CASTPGQGIYNEQFF. In DNA form, the CDR3 reads TGCGCCAGCACCCCGGGACAGGGGATATACAATGAGCAGTTCTTC.

The rearrangement links TRBV6-4 to TRBJ2-1; D may be TRBD2 (5 bases). The CDR3 has 15 amino acids. The V and J ends lost 3 bases and 2 bases respectively, with 11 bases between them. Germline loops: CDR1 MRHNA, CDR2 SNTAGT. The CDR3 DNA is TGTGCCAGCAGTGAGGTCGAGGGTCCCTACAATGAGCAGTTCTTC. Translating gives CASSEVEGPYNEQFF.

As DNA, the CDR3 is TGCAGCGGAACTAGTGGTTACGGCACAGATACGCAGTATTTT. This gives the protein CSGTSGYGTDTQYF. The chain is built from TRBV29-1 and TRBJ2-3; TRBD2 might be the D (5 bases). V lost 7 bases and J lost 1, with 15 bases in between. The CDR3 contains 14 residues. Germline V gene data show CDR1 as SQVTM and CDR2 as ANQGSEA.

V gene TRBV9 combines with J gene TRBJ1-1; 7 nucleotides match TRBD1. Germline CDR1 is SGDLS and CDR2 is YYNGEE. Losses at the gene ends were 3 bases for V and 8 bases for J; bases not matched to a gene: 13. This CDR3 spans 15 amino acids. CDR3 amino acids: CASSATDRVWGEAFF. The CDR3 DNA reads as TGTGCCAGCAGCGCCACCGACAGGGTCTGGGGAGAAGCTTTCTTT.

The chain is built from TRBV27 and TRBJ2-3; possibly TRBD2 for D (7 bases). From germline, CDR1 is MNHEY and CDR2 SMNVEV (reference sequence). The CDR3 runs to 15 residues. The V and J ends lost 3 bases and 4 bases respectively, with 14 bases between them. CDR3 DNA sequence: TGTGCCAGCAGTTTGGGGGGGCGAGTAGCAGATACGCAGTATTTT. This sequence encodes CASSLGGRVADTQYF.

CDR3 in amino acids: CASSPLTSGVSYEQYF. As DNA, the CDR3 is TGTGCCAGCAGCCCGCTGACTAGCGGGGTCTCCTACGAGCAGTACTTC. The chain has TRBV7-9 and TRBJ2-7, with 11 bases aligning to TRBD2. Germline lookup yields CDR1 SEHNR and CDR2 FQNEAQ (reference sequence). There are 16 residues in the CDR3. Germline trimming cut 5 bases from V and 0 bases from J; bases unmatched to any gene: 6.

This clone was seen many times. V usage is TRBV4-2 and J usage is TRBJ2-6; possibly TRBD2 for D (6 bases). Germline V gives CDR1 LGHNA, CDR2 YNFKEQ. Deletions cut 0 bases from V and 0 bases from J, with 15 bases between. This CDR3 has 19 amino acids. The CDR3 DNA reads as TGTGCCAGCAGCCAAGATCCCAGGGCGGGAAGCTCTGGGGCCAACGTCCTGACTTTC. This codes for CASSQDPRAGSSGANVLTF.

V and J are TRBV7-2 and TRBJ2-1; no definite D call. CDR1 is SGHTA, CDR2 FQGNSA, per germline. V shed 5 bases and J shed 2 bases, with 13 bases lying between them. The CDR3 has 15 amino acids. The CDR3 spells CASSPRIETYNEQFF. The CDR3 DNA sequence: TGTGCCAGCAGCCCTAGAATCGAAACCTACAATGAGCAGTTCTTC.

On this clone itself: It may be a read error: a sequence one base away is much more abundant. This specimen includes other DNA sequences encoding the same CDR3. V is TRBV6-5 and J is TRBJ2-7; 7 nucleotides match TRBD1. This CDR3 has 12 residues. After removal of 6 bases from V and 4 bases from J, the junction contained 3 bases not matched to a gene. Germline assignment: CDR1 MNHEY and CDR2 SVGAGI. The CDR3 nucleotides are TGTGCCAGCAGGGGGACAGATTACGAGCAGTACTTC. Encoded protein: CASRGTDYEQYF.

The chain couples TRBV6-4 to TRBJ2-1; no firm D call. The V and J ends lost 4 bases and 7 bases respectively, with 17 bases between them. Germline CDR1 and CDR2: MRHNA and SNTAGT. The CDR3 extends over 15 amino acids. Here the CDR3 reads CASSAQPGSGNEQFF. For the CDR3, the DNA is TGTGCCAGCAGTGCCCAACCCGGGTCTGGGAATGAGCAGTTCTTC.

A word on this clone: An end of the junction does not agree with germline; a read error may underlie this. The chain has TRBV7-7 and TRBJ2-1; maybe TRBD2 (6 bases). Germline assignment: CDR1 SSHAT and CDR2 FNYEAQ (reference sequence). The CDR3 has 17 amino acids. CDR3 DNA sequence: TGTGCTAGCAGCCGACTTGGAGTGGGACTTCTAGCCGATGAGCAGTTCTTC. Translated, it gives CASSRLGVGLLADEQFF.

This clone was recorded at least ten times. This chain uses TRBV6-5 with TRBJ2-7, with 8 bases aligning to TRBD2. Germline V gene lookup returns CDR1 MNHEY and CDR2 SVGAGI. The ends lost 6 bases at V and 4 bases at J; junction bases unmatched: 8. The CDR3 is made up of 14 amino acids. The CDR3 sequence is CASRKRELWYEQYF. CDR3 DNA sequence: TGTGCCAGCAGGAAGCGGGAGTTGTGGTACGAGCAGTACTTC.

The V gene is TRBV6-5, the J gene TRBJ2-7, with D possibly TRBD2 on 5 matching bases. Germline lookup yields CDR1 MNHEY and CDR2 SVGAGI. The ends were cut back, 8 bases at V and 4 bases at J, with 18 bases in the middle. This CDR3 region has 14 residues. The CDR3 bases are TGTGCCAGCGCCAAGGCAGCCGGGAAGTACGAGCAGTACTTC. Translated, it gives CASAKAAGKYEQYF.

The rearrangement joins TRBV5-1 to TRBJ1-1; 11 bases line up with TRBD1. The J segment lost 2 bases and the V segment lost 2 bases, leaving 8 bases of the junction unmatched. The CDR3 sequence is 17 residues long. Germline V CDR1 and CDR2: SGHRS, YFSETQ. DNA of the CDR3: TGCGCCAGCAGCTTAGGACAGGGGGCTCTGTTCAACACTGAAGCTTTCTTT. It specifies CASSLGQGALFNTEAFF.

The V gene is TRBV30, the J gene TRBJ1-1, with D perhaps matching TRBD1 (5 bases). The length of the CDR3 is 13 residues. Per germline, CDR1 GTSNPN and CDR2 SVGIG (reference sequence). V lost 5 bases, J lost 4 bases, and 14 bases lay in between. This chain's CDR3 is CAWAGPRFTEAFF. The CDR3 coding sequence is TGTGCCTGGGCGGGGCCGAGGTTCACTGAAGCTTTCTTT.